These T cell receptor beta chains were read from a single sample in a study of T cells in Graves' hyperthyroidism and ophthalmopathy. TCRdb used MiXCR to reprocess the multiplex PCR reads, holding one entry per CDR3 protein. Altogether about 350,000 distinct CDR3 sequences are present, approximately 15% being singletons, with the ten largest covering about 22%. Sequences were obtained from blood. The receptors here all came from a woman aged 25 to 45 with Graves' hyperthyroidism. Both conserved end residues are part of each CDR3. A D gene is named only where the DNA matches it firmly. A clone size is listed for some rows: how often the clone was seen (once, few, many), or a class if it is expanded.

d_call,cdr3_length,clone_size,v_call,j_call,cdr3_aa,cdr3_nt
TRBD1,15,.,TRBV6-1,TRBJ2-3,CASSDPGQGGYTQYF,TGTGCCAGCAGTGATCCGGGACAGGGGGGCTATACGCAGTATTTT
.,16,few,TRBV2,TRBJ1-5,CASRAGIGSSNQPQRF,TGTGCCAGCAGGGCGGGGATAGGTTCAAGCAATCAGCCCCAGCGTTTT
TRBD2,15,.,TRBV30,TRBJ2-3,CAWSVLERELDTQYF,TGTGCCTGGAGTGTACTTGAGCGGGAGTTGGATACGCAGTATTTT
.,13,many,TRBV11-3,TRBJ1-1,CASSLDPNTEAFF,TGTGCCAGCAGCTTAGACCCGAACACTGAAGCTTTCTTT
TRBD2,15,many,TRBV7-2,TRBJ2-7,CASSVTSGFSYEQYF,TGTGCCAGCAGCGTAACTAGCGGGTTCTCCTACGAGCAGTACTTC
.,15,few,TRBV19,TRBJ1-3,CASSMDIYSGNTIYF,TGTGCCAGTAGTATGGATATTTACTCTGGAAACACCATATATTTT
.,15,.,TRBV9,TRBJ2-1,CASSVRTNSYNEQFF,TGTGCCAGCAGCGTAAGGACTAACTCCTACAATGAGCAGTTCTTC
.,14,many,TRBV20-1,TRBJ1-2,CSARDSAGPYGYTF,TGCAGTGCTAGAGATTCGGCAGGACCCTATGGCTACACCTTC
.,15,.,TRBV11-2,TRBJ2-1,CASSSRRGLYNERLF,TGTGCCAGCAGCTCGAGACGAGGACTCTACAATGAGCGGCTCTTC
.,12,many,TRBV28,TRBJ1-2,CASYGNNYGYTF,TGTGCCAGCTACGGGAATAACTATGGCTACACCTTC
.,11,.,TRBV29-1,TRBJ2-7,CSVEERYEQYF,TGCAGCGTTGAGGAAAGATACGAGCAGTACTTC
.,12,many,TRBV13,TRBJ2-7,CASSLNPYEQYF,TGTGCCAGCAGCTTAAATCCCTACGAGCAGTACTTC
TRBD2,17,many,TRBV6-5,TRBJ2-7,CASSYTTGTSSSYEQYF,TGTGCCAGCAGTTACACTACTGGGACTAGCTCTAGCTACGAGCAGTACTTC
.,14,few,TRBV12-3/TRBV12-4,TRBJ2-1,CASSLGGNGNEQFF,TGTGCCAGCAGTTTAGGGGGAAACGGCAATGAGCAGTTCTTC